This T cell receptor (beta chain) appears in the sequencing data of a study of a mutant IDH1 vaccine in newly diagnosed glioma. Study-wide background: With temozolomide cycles, or 4-6 weeks after radiotherapy alone, vaccination was started.

Regarding time point: week 23, last vaccination. Vaccinated patients received 300 ug of mutant IDH1 20-mer peptide per dose, with topical imiquimod. Germline V gene data show CDR1 as MGHRA and CDR2 as YSYEKL. With V trimmed by 5 bases and J by 0 bases, 8 bases remained unmatched. This CDR3 is 16 amino acids long. Concerning this clone: Its cognate antigen is unknown.

Sequencing used immunoSEQ multiplex PCR; TCRdb keeps in-frame clones, though not all of them. In the table there are 29,000 or so clones, over 80% of which are singletons. The starting material was PBMCs, obtained from a glioma patient whose treatment included an IDH1 peptide vaccine. The TCR comes from a woman under 30 with glioma. The chain has TRBV4-1 and TRBJ2-3, with 7 bases fitting TRBD2. CDR3 in amino acids: CASSEGRRGSTDTQYF. The CDR3 DNA reads TGCGCCAGCAGCGAAGGGAGGCGGGGGAGCACAGATACGCAGTATTTT.